The rows below give T cell receptor beta chains drawn from one sample of a study of blood T cell repertoires in COVID-19. The method was immunoSEQ multiplex PCR; TCRdb's version includes in-frame clones alone and lacks a portion of them. This table has fewer than 400,000 clones, roughly nine tenths appearing once. Input material: PBMCs or T cells enriched from blood (not recorded which). These receptors were collected from a young woman who had recovered from COVID-19. The conserved cysteine and the conserved F or W are not part of the CDR3 here. Not all rows give a size; the values are once, few, many and, for expanded clones, a class.

clone_size	v_call	j_call	cdr3_aa
-	TRBV7-8	TRBJ1-6	ASSLGVRISPLH
-	TRBV18	TRBJ2-3	ASSPLRTGGPDTQY
-	TRBV5-1	TRBJ2-7	ASSSQGFDEQY
-	TRBV6-6	TRBJ1-5	ASKIQGALGNQPQH
-	TRBV18	TRBJ1-5	ASSPRTGGSQPQH
-	TRBV2	TRBJ1-2	ASGGQGRTGGYT
-	TRBV29-1	TRBJ2-2	SVGIGQGVLGTGELF
-	TRBV4-3	TRBJ2-5	ASSKSVSGRGRVETQY
-	TRBV2	TRBJ1-5	ASRSDRDQPQH
-	TRBV7-2	TRBJ2-2	ASSLGLLGSTGELF
-	TRBV9	TRBJ2-5	ASSPRTSGETQY
few	TRBV20-1	TRBJ2-1	SASLGTYNEQF
-	TRBV24-1	TRBJ2-1	ATSDLSPDFPGSYNEQF
-	TRBV28	TRBJ2-7	ASSLTGTVSEQY
-	TRBV4-3	TRBJ2-7	ASSQRAGTGVIYEQY
-	TRBV14	TRBJ2-1	ASMLLSAGNYNEQF
-	TRBV5-6	TRBJ2-7	ASSLATGYDEQY
-	TRBV28	TRBJ2-1	ASSPPVWRSSYNEQF
-	TRBV7-9	TRBJ2-3	ASSGGTSGISDTQY
-	TRBV10-2	TRBJ1-4	ASAERDRGLEKLF
-	TRBV28	TRBJ2-1	ASSLGLSNEQF
-	TRBV27	TRBJ2-4	ASSLWGTQGAKNIQY
-	TRBV20-1	TRBJ1-2	SARDIYGYT
-	TRBV7-9	TRBJ2-3	ASRRTGGRKATDTQY
-	TRBV7-2	TRBJ2-2	ASRMGASGMNTGELF
once	TRBV7-3	TRBJ1-1	ASSLKSGGGTEAF
-	TRBV7-9	TRBJ2-1	ASSPRGGQGEQF
-	TRBV7-3	TRBJ2-1	ASSLRRERENEQF
-	TRBV30	TRBJ1-1	AWSVPPHVAF
-	TRBV15	TRBJ2-3	ATSRGGGNTDTQY
once	TRBV18	TRBJ2-5	ASSRTGAQETQY
once	TRBV5-1	TRBJ2-5	ASSLTGLQETQY
-	TRBV19	TRBJ2-7	ASSPAGDGLYEQY